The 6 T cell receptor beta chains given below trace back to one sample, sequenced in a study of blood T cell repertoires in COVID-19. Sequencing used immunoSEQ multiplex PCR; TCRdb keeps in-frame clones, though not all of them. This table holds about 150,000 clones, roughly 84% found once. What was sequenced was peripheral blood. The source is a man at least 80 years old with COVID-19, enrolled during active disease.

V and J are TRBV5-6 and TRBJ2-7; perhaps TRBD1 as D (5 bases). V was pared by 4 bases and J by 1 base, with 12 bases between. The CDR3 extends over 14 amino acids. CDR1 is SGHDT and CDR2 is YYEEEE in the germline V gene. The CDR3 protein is CASSNGPGSYEQYF. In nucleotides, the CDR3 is TGTGCCAGCAGCAACGGCCCAGGGTCCTACGAGCAGTACTTC.

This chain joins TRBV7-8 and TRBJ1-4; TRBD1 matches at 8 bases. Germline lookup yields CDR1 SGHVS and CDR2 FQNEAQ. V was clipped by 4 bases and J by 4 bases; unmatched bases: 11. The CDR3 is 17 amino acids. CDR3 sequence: CASSYRVTGGFNEKLFF. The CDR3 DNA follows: TGTGCCAGCAGCTATCGAGTTACAGGGGGGTTTAATGAAAAACTGTTTTTT.

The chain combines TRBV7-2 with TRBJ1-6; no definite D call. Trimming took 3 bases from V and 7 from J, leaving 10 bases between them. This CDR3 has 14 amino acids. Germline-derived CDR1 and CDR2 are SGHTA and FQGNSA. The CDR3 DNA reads TGTGCCAGCAGCTTCGAACAGACCAATTCACCCCTCCACTTT. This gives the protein CASSFEQTNSPLHF. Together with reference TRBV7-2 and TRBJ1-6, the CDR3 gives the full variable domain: GAGVSQSPSNKVTEKGKDVELRCDPISGHTALYWYRQSLGQGLEFLIYFQGNSAPDKSGLPSDRFSAERTGGSVSTLTIQRTQQEDSAVYLCASSFEQTNSPLHFGNGTRLTVT.

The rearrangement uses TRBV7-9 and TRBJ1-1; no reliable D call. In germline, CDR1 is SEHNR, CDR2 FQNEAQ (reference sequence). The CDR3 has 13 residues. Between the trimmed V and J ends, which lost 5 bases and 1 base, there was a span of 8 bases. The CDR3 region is CASSPGSNTEAFF. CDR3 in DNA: TGTGCCAGCAGCCCCGGGTCGAACACTGAAGCTTTCTTT.

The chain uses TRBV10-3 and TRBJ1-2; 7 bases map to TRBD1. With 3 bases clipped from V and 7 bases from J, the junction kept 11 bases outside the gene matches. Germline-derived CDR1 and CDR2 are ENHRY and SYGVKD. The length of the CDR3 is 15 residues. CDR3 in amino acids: CAISEGGGLRGGYTF. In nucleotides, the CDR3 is TGTGCCATCAGTGAAGGAGGGGGCTTACGGGGTGGCTACACCTTC.

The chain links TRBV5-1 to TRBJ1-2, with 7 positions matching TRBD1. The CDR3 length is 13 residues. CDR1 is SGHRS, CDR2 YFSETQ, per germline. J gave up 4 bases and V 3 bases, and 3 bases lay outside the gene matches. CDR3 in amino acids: CASSSRTGYGYTF. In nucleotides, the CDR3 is TGCGCCAGCAGCTCAAGGACAGGCTATGGCTACACCTTC.